Here is one T cell receptor beta chain with its context. Its antigen is as yet unknown. Patients were aged 18 to 65, had disease duration under 2 months, and had newly diagnosed hyperthyroidism. The data derive from a study of T cells in Graves' hyperthyroidism and ophthalmopathy. Study as a whole: Blood from the periphery was taken at initial diagnosis, before any treatment. Study observations and caveats: Using 13 V-J features, a model discriminated ophthalmopathy from stable hyperthyroidism. The model's output predicted ophthalmopathy at a median of about 6.5 months prior to onset.

Amplified regions were TCR beta CDR3 sequences from RNA transcripts. First-round RT-PCR of the TCR CDR3 relied on the HTBI primer set. TCRdb fed the multiplex PCR reads into MiXCR, producing one record per CDR3 protein. The table lists 550,000 to 800,000 distinct CDR3 sequences, approximately 15% of them singletons. The CDR3 loop spans 14 amino acids. Between the trimmed V and J ends, which lost 2 bases and 4 bases, there was a span of 9 bases. Material for sequencing was blood. The sequence derives from a man between 50 and 59 years old with Graves' hyperthyroidism. The J gene is TRBJ1-5, the V gene TRBV12-3 or TRBV12-4, with D hard to call. The DNA of the CDR3 is TGTGCCAGCAGTTTAACTGAACGGAATCAGCCCCAGCATTTT. This sequence encodes CASSLTERNQPQHF.